The sequence of this T cell receptor beta chain was determined in a study of cytomegalovirus exposure and HLA in healthy donors. Study conclusions and caveats: In vitro assays verified that three CMV-associated chains recognized CMV antigens specifically. The later analysis indicated that the majority of CMV-associated TCR beta chains appeared HLA-restricted. The investigators catalogued under 200 TCR beta chains as cytomegalovirus-associated. In a later analysis, TCR beta V- and J-gene trimming showed a link to a missense DCLRE1C variant.

The PCR had 60 Vbeta and 13 Jbeta primers. Assay used: immunoSEQ multiplex PCR; TCRdb lists only in-frame clones, some missing. This table has 100,000 to 150,000 clones, 60% to 85% appearing once. Germline CDR1 and CDR2: MDHEN and SYDVKM. This CDR3 is 16 amino acids long. Trimming removed 4 bases from V and 8 bases from J; junction bases left unmatched: 13. Concerning this clone: Its antigen is currently unknown.

The clonotype was recovered from a man between 25 and 39 years old in good health and CMV-seronegative. The sample comprised PBMCs. This sequence joins TRBV28 and TRBJ1-3; 8 positions match TRBD1. The CDR3, as DNA: TGTGCCAGCAGTTCTTGGAGGACAGGGTCGCGGGACACCATATATTTT. This encodes CASSSWRTGSRDTIYF.